Listed below are T cell receptor beta chains from one sample, sequenced in a study of cytomegalovirus exposure and HLA in healthy donors. Assay used: immunoSEQ multiplex PCR; TCRdb lists only in-frame clones, some missing. The table lists some 150,000 clones, more than 80% of them singletons. The specimen sequenced was PBMCs. The receptors originated from a woman between 40 and 50 years old in good health and CMV-seropositive. Each CDR3 is given with its conserved first and last residue. A D gene is named only where the DNA matches it firmly. Size values are once, few and many counts, or a class for expanded clones, and some rows have none.

TRBJ2-5 | TRBV28 | 17 | TRBD1 | - | TGTGCCAGCAGTGCCGGGACAGGAAACCAGTACCAAGAGACCCAGTACTTC | CASSAGTGNQYQETQYF
TRBJ2-5 | TRBV30 | 11 | - | - | TGTGCCTGGAGTGTCGGGGAGACCCAGTACTTC | CAWSVGETQYF
TRBJ2-1 | TRBV28 | 16 | TRBD1 | - | TGTGCCAGCAGTCTAGGGACAGGGGGGTACTACAATGAGCAGTTCTTC | CASSLGTGGYYNEQFF
TRBJ1-5 | TRBV30 | 13 | - | - | TGTGCCTGGAGTGACAGGGACAATCAGCCCCAGCATTTT | CAWSDRDNQPQHF
TRBJ2-7 | TRBV19 | 13 | TRBD1 | - | TGTGCCAGTAGTTGGACAGGAGAGTACGAGCAGTACTTC | CASSWTGEYEQYF
TRBJ2-7 | TRBV23-1 | 18 | TRBD2 | - | TGCGCCAGCAGTCATATCTCGGCACCAGGCCGGGGAGGGCACGAGCAGTACTTC | CASSHISAPGRGGHEQYF
TRBJ1-3 | TRBV7-8 | 14 | - | few | TGTGCCAGCAGCTTAACGGGGGGTAGAAACACCATATATTTT | CASSLTGGRNTIYF
TRBJ2-1 | TRBV7-6 | 15 | TRBD2 | - | TGTGCCAGCAGTCCCGGGGTAGCGGGGGGGAATGAGCAGTTCTTC | CASSPGVAGGNEQFF
TRBJ2-5 | TRBV20-1 | 11 | - | - | TGCAGTGCTAGCGGTTCGGAGACCCAGTACTTC | CSASGSETQYF
TRBJ2-7 | TRBV20-1 | 11 | - | - | TGCAGTGCTAGAGTTACCTACGAGCAGTACTTC | CSARVTYEQYF
TRBJ2-2 | TRBV5-6 | 16 | TRBD2 | - | TGTGCCAGCAGCTTCTTTCTAGCGGGGTACACCGGGGAGCTGTTTTTT | CASSFFLAGYTGELFF
TRBJ2-3 | TRBV5-4 | 16 | TRBD2 | - | TGTGCCAGCAGCGCGCGGACTAGCGGGTACACAGATACGCAGTATTTT | CASSARTSGYTDTQYF
TRBJ2-7 | TRBV28 | 15 | TRBD2 | - | TGTGCCAGCACCCGCGGGACTAGCAACAAGAACGAGCAGTACTTC | CASTRGTSNKNEQYF
TRBJ2-7 | TRBV11-2 | 15 | TRBD1 | - | TGTGCCAGCAGTCGTACCGGGACAGGCCACTACGAGCAGTACTTC | CASSRTGTGHYEQYF
TRBJ1-1 | TRBV9 | 14 | TRBD1 | few | TGTGCCAGCAGCCCCCGGACAGGGGGGACTGAAGCTTTCTTT | CASSPRTGGTEAFF
TRBJ1-4 | TRBV6-1 | 16 | TRBD1 | - | TGTGCCAGCAGTGAACAAGTGGGACAGTTAGGTGAAAAACTGTTTTTT | CASSEQVGQLGEKLFF
TRBJ2-1 | TRBV28 | 13 | - | - | TGTGCCAGCACAGGAGGGCGAGGAGTTGAGCAGTTCTTC | CASTGGRGVEQFF
TRBJ2-7 | TRBV4-3 | 15 | TRBD2 | - | TGCGCCAGCAGCCAAGATCGGGAGGACTACTACGAGCAGTACTTC | CASSQDREDYYEQYF
TRBJ1-2 | TRBV18 | 15 | TRBD1 | once | TGTGCCAGCTCACCAGGACAGGGGGCGAACTATGGCTACACCTTC | CASSPGQGANYGYTF
TRBJ1-4 | TRBV7-9 | 16 | - | - | TGTGCCAGCAGCTCCTACCAGGGACTGGAGAATGAAAAACTGTTTTTT | CASSSYQGLENEKLFF
TRBJ2-3 | TRBV2 | 14 | TRBD2 | once | TGTGCCAGCAGAACTAGCGGGTGGGCAGATACGCAGTATTTT | CASRTSGWADTQYF
TRBJ1-4 | TRBV4-2 | 17 | - | few | TGTGCCAGCAGCCACCCCTCAGTTGGGCGTCTTAATGAAAAACTGTTTTTT | CASSHPSVGRLNEKLFF
TRBJ2-3 | TRBV7-2 | 19 | - | - | TGTGCCAGCAGGGGACAGAAGTTGGGTTCTAGCGAAAGCACAGATACGCAGTATTTT | CASRGQKLGSSESTDTQYF
TRBJ1-1 | TRBV5-1 | 15 | - | once | TGCGCCAGCAGCTTGGAGTTGGGGCAGACCCCTGAAGCTTTCTTT | CASSLELGQTPEAFF
TRBJ2-7 | TRBV5-6 | 13 | - | - | TGTGCCAGCAGAGGTGCGGGGAGCCACGAGCAGTACTTC | CASRGAGSHEQYF
TRBJ2-3 | TRBV13 | 15 | - | few | TGTGCCAGCAGCCCCCGACAGACGGGCACAGATACGCAGTATTTT | CASSPRQTGTDTQYF
TRBJ2-3 | TRBV6-4 | 19 | TRBD2 | few | TGTGCCAGCAGTGACTTTAGGACTAGCGGGGCCTCGCACACAGATACGCAGTATTTT | CASSDFRTSGASHTDTQYF
TRBJ2-1 | TRBV5-1 | 15 | TRBD2 | - | TGCGCCAGCAGCTCCGCTAGCGGGATCAACAATGAGCAGTTCTTC | CASSSASGINNEQFF
TRBJ1-1 | TRBV7-2 | 14 | - | - | TGTGCCAGCAGGAATAGGGGGGGGGACACTGAAGCTTTCTTT | CASRNRGGDTEAFF
TRBJ1-1 | TRBV5-5 | 13 | - | - | TGTGCCAGCAGCTTAGGAGGGAACACTGAAGCTTTCTTT | CASSLGGNTEAFF
TRBJ1-2 | TRBV11-2 | 14 | - | - | TGTGCCAGCAGCTCCACCACCAGGGCATATGGCTACACCTTC | CASSSTTRAYGYTF
TRBJ2-5 | TRBV4-2 | 16 | - | - | TGTGCCAGCAGCCAAGAGACCCAAGCGGGTAGGGAGACCCAGTACTTC | CASSQETQAGRETQYF
TRBJ2-7 | TRBV2 | 13 | TRBD1 | - | TGTGCCAGCATCGGGACAGGGGTATGGGAGCAGTACTTC | CASIGTGVWEQYF
TRBJ2-5 | TRBV5-1 | 16 | TRBD2 | - | TGCGCCAGCAGCTTGGCGGGAGGGGGTTCTCAAGAGACCCAGTACTTC | CASSLAGGGSQETQYF
TRBJ2-3 | TRBV30 | 13 | - | - | TGTGCCTGGGACACTGCGGGGCCAGATACGCAGTATTTT | CAWDTAGPDTQYF
TRBJ2-3 | TRBV9 | 14 | TRBD1 | - | TGTGCCAGCAGCGTTGGACAGGGGGGGGATACGCAGTATTTT | CASSVGQGGDTQYF
TRBJ1-1 | TRBV4-1 | 13 | - | once | TGCGCCAGCAGCCAAGTAATGGGCAGTGAAGCTTTCTTT | CASSQVMGSEAFF
TRBJ2-5 | TRBV7-2 | 17 | TRBD2 | - | TGTGCCAGCAGCTTAGCCCCGCGGGGGGGATACCAAGAGACCCAGTACTTC | CASSLAPRGGYQETQYF
TRBJ1-5 | TRBV6-6 | 14 | - | few | TGTGCCAGCAGTTACTCGGTCAGAAATCAGCCCCAGCATTTT | CASSYSVRNQPQHF
TRBJ2-5 | TRBV19 | 14 | - | - | TGTGCCAGTAGTATGGGCAGGAACCAAGAGACCCAGTACTTC | CASSMGRNQETQYF
TRBJ2-6 | TRBV19 | 16 | - | - | TGTGCCAGTACCCAACGAGGGGGAGTTGGGGCCAACGTCCTGACTTTC | CASTQRGGVGANVLTF
TRBJ1-5 | TRBV30 | 18 | TRBD1 | many | TGTGCCTATGAAGCAAGACAGGGGGCCCCCTTCTCGAATCAGCCCCAGCATTTT | CAYEARQGAPFSNQPQHF
TRBJ1-2 | TRBV11-2 | 14 | TRBD1 | - | TGTGCCAGCAGCGTGGGACAGGCTAACTATGGCTACACCTTC | CASSVGQANYGYTF
TRBJ2-2 | TRBV7-9 | 16 | TRBD2 | - | TGTGCCAGCAGCTTCTTGACTAGCGGGGGGACCGGGGAGCTGTTTTTT | CASSFLTSGGTGELFF
TRBJ1-2 | TRBV4-1 | 15 | TRBD1 | many | TGCGCCAGCAGCCAGGACAGGGTTGTCAACTATGGCTACACCTTC | CASSQDRVVNYGYTF
TRBJ1-2 | TRBV19 | 12 | - | once | TGTGCCAGTAGCCCCGGGTTCCGTGGCTACACCTTC | CASSPGFRGYTF
TRBJ2-1 | TRBV5-8 | 17 | - | - | TGTGCCAGCAGCTTGGCTCCTAGCGTGGACTCCTACAATGAGCAGTTCTTC | CASSLAPSVDSYNEQFF
TRBJ1-4 | TRBV5-1 | 14 | - | - | TGCGCCAGCGGCAGGGGAAGGGCTAATGAAAAACTGTTTTTT | CASGRGRANEKLFF
TRBJ1-5 | TRBV7-2 | 14 | - | once | TGTGCCAGCAGCTTAAGAGAGTCGCTTCGGCCCCAGCATTTT | CASSLRESLRPQHF
TRBJ1-2 | TRBV6-5 | 14 | - | - | TGTGCCAGCAGTTCGGGCCGGGAAAGCTATGGCTACACCTTC | CASSSGRESYGYTF
TRBJ1-2 | TRBV5-4 | 15 | TRBD1 | - | TGTGCCAGCAGCTTGACAGGGGGCGCGGTCGGAGGCTACACCTTC | CASSLTGGAVGGYTF
TRBJ2-5 | TRBV29-1 | 12 | TRBD1 | - | TGCAGCGCTGGACAGGGGTGGGAGACCCAGTACTTC | CSAGQGWETQYF
TRBJ2-7 | TRBV4-3 | 16 | TRBD2 | - | TGCGCCAGCAGCCTGGGACTAGCGGGGGGGTTAGGGGAGCAGTACTTC | CASSLGLAGGLGEQYF